These T cell receptor beta chains were read from a single sample in a study of sequential checkpoint blockade in melanoma. Clones were sequenced by immunoSEQ multiplex PCR, and TCRdb holds only the in-frame ones, with some missing. The sample contains roughly 8,400 clones, roughly three fifths of which appear only once. Sample: CD8+ T cells sorted from blood (inferred from file names), taken from a patient given nivolumab and ipilimumab in sequence. Source of these receptors: a human patient with melanoma. Some clones in this sample may be carry-over from other donors' samples. CDR3s include the opening cysteine and the closing phenylalanine or tryptophan. The D gene is left open where the match is weak.

d_call: -
j_call: TRBJ2-7
v_call: TRBV7-9
cdr3_aa: CASSSKKTVSVAYEQYF

d_call: -
j_call: TRBJ1-3
v_call: TRBV4-1
cdr3_aa: CASSPPLRTTGNTIYF

d_call: TRBD1
j_call: TRBJ2-5
v_call: TRBV2
cdr3_aa: CASRDRGGETQYF

d_call: TRBD2
j_call: TRBJ2-7
v_call: TRBV29-1
cdr3_aa: CSAVGGGSYEQYF

d_call: TRBD1
j_call: TRBJ1-2
v_call: TRBV28
cdr3_aa: CASTLRGLDGYTF

d_call: TRBD2
j_call: TRBJ2-7
v_call: TRBV9
cdr3_aa: CASSAGLMGSYEQYF

d_call: -
j_call: TRBJ2-7
v_call: TRBV9
cdr3_aa: CASSVAPNYEQYF

d_call: -
j_call: TRBJ1-2
v_call: TRBV7-9
cdr3_aa: CASSRRDNIHGYTF

d_call: -
j_call: TRBJ1-4
v_call: TRBV7-9
cdr3_aa: CASSLGPQFNEKLFF

d_call: TRBD2
j_call: TRBJ2-6
v_call: TRBV2
cdr3_aa: CASSGLAGGRKSSGANVLTF

d_call: -
j_call: TRBJ2-7
v_call: TRBV7-9
cdr3_aa: CASSLVGRGYEQYF

d_call: TRBD1
j_call: TRBJ1-3
v_call: TRBV4-3
cdr3_aa: CASSQRTGEVRGNTIYF

d_call: -
j_call: TRBJ2-7
v_call: TRBV6-5
cdr3_aa: CASSYSGTPYEQYF

d_call: -
j_call: TRBJ1-2
v_call: TRBV7-8
cdr3_aa: CASSFGGIYGYTF

d_call: -
j_call: TRBJ2-7
v_call: TRBV6-5
cdr3_aa: CASSYSGLPYEQYF

d_call: -
j_call: TRBJ1-1
v_call: TRBV21-1
cdr3_aa: CASSTPEEDGTEAFF

d_call: TRBD1
j_call: TRBJ1-5
v_call: TRBV5-6
cdr3_aa: CASSLAGTGVNQPQHF

d_call: TRBD1
j_call: TRBJ2-7
v_call: TRBV11-3
cdr3_aa: CASSTRQGSYEQYF

d_call: TRBD1
j_call: TRBJ1-1
v_call: TRBV6-1
cdr3_aa: CASSRNPGQSTEAFF

d_call: -
j_call: TRBJ2-2
v_call: TRBV5-1
cdr3_aa: CASSPPGTGELFF

d_call: -
j_call: TRBJ2-5
v_call: TRBV7-9
cdr3_aa: CASSSGLKTQYF

d_call: -
j_call: TRBJ2-7
v_call: TRBV28
cdr3_aa: CASSFSLGVAYEQYF

d_call: TRBD1
j_call: TRBJ1-2
v_call: TRBV5-4
cdr3_aa: CASSSDRGSYGHTF

d_call: -
j_call: TRBJ2-7
v_call: TRBV27
cdr3_aa: CASGDHPTGGEQYF

d_call: -
j_call: TRBJ2-7
v_call: TRBV6-1
cdr3_aa: CASSINRAYEQYF

d_call: -
j_call: TRBJ2-7
v_call: TRBV2
cdr3_aa: CASPGTNSYEQYF

d_call: -
j_call: TRBJ1-2
v_call: TRBV7-2
cdr3_aa: CASSLYVRTGRDYGYTF

d_call: -
j_call: TRBJ1-2
v_call: TRBV7-8
cdr3_aa: CASSLPDTPLNYGYTF

d_call: -
j_call: TRBJ1-1
v_call: TRBV6-5
cdr3_aa: CASSYSSRNTEAFF

d_call: TRBD1
j_call: TRBJ1-1
v_call: TRBV7-2
cdr3_aa: CASSTPTGGTEAFF

d_call: TRBD1
j_call: TRBJ1-5
v_call: TRBV4-2
cdr3_aa: CASSQDLRGRNQPQHF

d_call: TRBD1
j_call: TRBJ1-2
v_call: TRBV19
cdr3_aa: CASIPGGTANYGYTF

d_call: TRBD1
j_call: TRBJ1-5
v_call: TRBV4-3
cdr3_aa: CASSQDRALSNQPQHF

d_call: TRBD2
j_call: TRBJ2-7
v_call: TRBV10-3
cdr3_aa: CAISVGGISYEQYF

d_call: TRBD1
j_call: TRBJ2-1
v_call: TRBV4-2
cdr3_aa: CASSQTHNRGYEQFF

d_call: TRBD1
j_call: TRBJ1-2
v_call: TRBV28
cdr3_aa: CASHTIRQGASYGYTF

d_call: -
j_call: TRBJ1-1
v_call: TRBV19
cdr3_aa: CASNFRWARDAFTEAFF

d_call: -
j_call: TRBJ2-7
v_call: TRBV7-9
cdr3_aa: CASSLAGELGVYEQYF

d_call: -
j_call: TRBJ1-6
v_call: TRBV6-5
cdr3_aa: CASSSGAGTNSPLHF

d_call: -
j_call: TRBJ1-1
v_call: TRBV5-4
cdr3_aa: CASSLTTYTEAFF

d_call: TRBD1
j_call: TRBJ2-7
v_call: TRBV15
cdr3_aa: CATSRLDRGPYEQYF

d_call: TRBD1
j_call: TRBJ1-5
v_call: TRBV6-1
cdr3_aa: CASRPGQGTHRDF

d_call: -
j_call: TRBJ2-7
v_call: TRBV7-2
cdr3_aa: CASSLAKGIAFRGVSEQYF

d_call: TRBD2
j_call: TRBJ2-7
v_call: TRBV4-3
cdr3_aa: CASSQDHPGGRGYEQYF

d_call: TRBD1
j_call: TRBJ1-1
v_call: TRBV7-9
cdr3_aa: CASSIQGGITEAFF

d_call: -
j_call: TRBJ2-7
v_call: TRBV28
cdr3_aa: CASTPQRASGEQYF

d_call: -
j_call: TRBJ1-2
v_call: TRBV2
cdr3_aa: CASSDHTTGFYGYTF